Shown below are 29 T cell receptor beta chains from a single sample sequenced in a study of cytomegalovirus exposure and HLA in healthy donors (dated 2017 in TCRdb). Library creation used the immunoSEQ multiplex PCR assay. The multiplex PCR relied on a mix of 60 forward primers for TCR Vbeta segments and 13 reverse primers for TCR Jbeta segments. What TCRdb holds here is the immuneACCESS table cut down to in-frame rearrangements. Part of the clones is not present; checked against another copy, under half of the missing clones reflect an unresolved V gene, and the others are unexplained. For this sample there are about 200,000 clones; about 85% appear just once. The ten largest clones add up to approximately 0.4% of the sample. The specimen sequenced was PBMCs. These receptor sequences come from a male donor in good health and CMV-seropositive.

This sequence joins TRBV19 and TRBJ2-1; the match to TRBD1 covers 12 bases. The CDR3 extends over 18 amino acids. V was clipped by 0 bases and J by 7 bases; unmatched bases: 10. The germline V gene encodes CDR1 LNHDA and CDR2 SQIVND (reference sequence). The CDR3 region has the DNA TGTGCCAGTAGTATAGAGGGGCCAGGGACAGGGGGCAGGAATGAGCAGTTCTTC. This codes for CASSIEGPGTGGRNEQFF.

The rearrangement uses TRBV5-6 and TRBJ2-7; no clear D gene. CDR1 is SGHDT and CDR2 is YYEEEE in the germline V gene. CDR3 length: 14 amino acids. V dropped 2 bases and J dropped 0 bases, with 9 bases sitting between them. DNA for the CDR3: TGTGCCAGCAGCTTTTCGCGGAGCTCCTACGAGCAGTACTTC. Translated: CASSFSRSSYEQYF.

The chain is built from TRBV10-3 and TRBJ1-2; TRBD1 is a possible D gene (5 bases). Trimming stripped 4 bases from V and 1 base from J, with 7 bases between. The CDR3 length is 13 residues. Germline loops: CDR1 ENHRY, CDR2 SYGVKD. CDR3 coding DNA: TGTGCCATCAGTGCCCAGGGTAACTATGGCTACACCTTC. Amino acids: CAISAQGNYGYTF.

The chain employs TRBV4-1 and TRBJ2-3, with 12 bases matching TRBD2. Germline trimming cut 2 bases from V and 2 bases from J; bases unmatched to any gene: 5. Per the germline V gene, CDR1 is MGHRA and CDR2 is YSYEKL. CDR3 length: 17 residues. The CDR3 here is CASSQRGLAGNTDTQYF. For the CDR3, the DNA is TGCGCCAGCAGCCAAAGAGGACTAGCGGGGAACACAGATACGCAGTATTTT.

The rearrangement joins TRBV28 to TRBJ1-1, with 9 bases identical to TRBD1. V lost 6 bases and J lost 0; bases outside the gene matches: 2. This CDR3 is 14 amino acids long. In germline, CDR1 is MDHEN, CDR2 SYDVKM. The CDR3 sequence: CASSGQGMNTEAFF. The CDR3 nucleotides read TGTGCCAGCAGCGGACAGGGGATGAACACTGAAGCTTTCTTT. The full variable domain, in which reference TRBV28 and TRBJ1-1 provide the parts outside the CDR3, is DVKVTQSSRYLVKRTGEKVFLECVQDMDHENMFWYRQDPGLGLRLIYFSYDVKMKEKGDIPEGYSVSREKKERFSLILESASTNQTSMYLCASSGQGMNTEAFFGQGTRLTVV.

The rearrangement uses TRBV25-1 and TRBJ1-5; the match to TRBD1 covers 7 bases. The V gene end was trimmed by 6 bases and the J gene end by 4 bases; junction bases not matched to a gene: 6. Germline CDR1 MGHDK, CDR2 SYGVNS. The CDR3 is 14 residues long. The CDR3 loop reads CASRQTGRNQPQHF. CDR3 DNA sequence: TGTGCCAGCAGGCAGACAGGGCGGAATCAGCCCCAGCATTTT.

V usage is TRBV2 and J usage is TRBJ1-5; unclear D gene. The CDR3 runs to 15 residues. The V gene's germline CDR1 is SNHLY and CDR2 FYNNEI. The V gene lost 1 base and the J gene lost 5 bases, with 12 bases spanning the gap. The CDR3 nucleotides read TGTGCCAGCAGTGAAGTTTCGGGGAGCTATCAGCCCCAGCATTTT. Translated: CASSEVSGSYQPQHF.

For the CDR3, the DNA is TGTGCCAGCAGCTTGCCGGGGAATGGTGGGGCCAACGTCCTGACTTTC. It is translated as CASSLPGNGGANVLTF. The J gene is TRBJ2-6, the V gene TRBV5-6, with a possible D match to TRBD2 (5 bases). The CDR3 sequence is 16 residues long. Germline V lookup: CDR1 SGHDT, CDR2 YYEEEE. V lost 1 base to trimming and J lost 3 bases, with 11 bases between them.

CDR3 amino acids: CASSQGFSGSSYEQYF. The CDR3 nucleotides are TGCGCCAGCAGCCAAGGCTTTAGCGGAAGCTCCTACGAGCAGTACTTC. This chain joins TRBV4-3 and TRBJ2-7; weak D call: TRBD2 (6 bases). Germline CDR1 and CDR2: LGHNA and YSLEER. CDR3 size: 16 residues. Trimming cost V 1 base and J 0 bases, with 13 bases left between them.

The chain joins TRBV7-3 to TRBJ1-6, with TRBD1 matching over 8 bases. Germline V gives CDR1 SGHTA, CDR2 FQGTGA. V lost 3 bases, J lost 10 bases, and 5 bases stayed unmatched. There are 14 residues in the CDR3. CDR3 region: CASSFDRGRSPLHF. DNA of the CDR3: TGTGCCAGCAGCTTCGACAGGGGAAGGTCACCCCTCCACTTT.

The chain uses TRBV7-8 and TRBJ2-5, with a weak D call TRBD2 (6 bases). Judging by the DNA end, TRBJ2-7 fits better; the J call may be wrong. In germline, CDR1 is SGHVS, CDR2 FQNEAQ. The CDR3 runs 15 residues. Written as DNA, the CDR3 is TGTGCCAGCAGCTTAGTCTGGGACTTCTCCTACGAGCAGTACTTC. Translated: CASSLVWDFSYEQYF.

The V and J genes are TRBV11-2 and TRBJ2-3; no clear D gene. Trimming took off 2 bases at V and 1 base at J, with 10 bases between the two ends. Germline V gene sequence: CDR1 SGHAT, CDR2 FQNNGV. The CDR3 runs to 15 residues. The CDR3 region has the DNA TGTGCCAGCAGCTTAAATCTAGGCGGCACAGATACGCAGTATTTT. Its protein is CASSLNLGGTDTQYF.

CDR3: CASSLAVYDRGNTEAFF. The CDR3 DNA is TGCGCCAGCAGCTTGGCCGTTTACGACAGGGGGAACACTGAAGCTTTCTTT. V usage is TRBV5-1 and J usage is TRBJ1-1, with 8 bases matching TRBD1. Losses at the gene ends were 0 bases for V and 1 base for J; bases not matched to a gene: 8. The V gene's germline CDR1 is SGHRS and CDR2 YFSETQ. CDR3 length: 17 amino acids.

The table lists this clone with a few counts. DNA of the CDR3: TGTGCCAGCAGCTTAGTGGTAGCGGGGGGTTACTTTGGGGCCGGGGAGCTGTTTTTT. Protein: CASSLVVAGGYFGAGELFF. The rearrangement joins TRBV11-2 to TRBJ2-2, with 10 bases fitting TRBD2. The CDR3 extends over 19 amino acids. Germline V gene lookup returns CDR1 SGHAT and CDR2 FQNNGV. Trimming at V came to 1 base and at J to 6 bases, leaving 14 bases not matched to a gene. The whole variable domain, filled in from reference TRBV11-2 and TRBJ2-2, reads EAGVAQSPRYKIIEKRQSVAFWCNPISGHATLYWYQQILGQGPKLLIQFQNNGVVDDSQLPKDRFSAERLKGVDSTLKIQPAKLEDSAVYLCASSLVVAGGYFGAGELFFGEGSRLTVL.

The rearrangement joins TRBV7-2 to TRBJ2-7, with TRBD2 identical over 7 bases. This CDR3 has 15 amino acids. The J segment lost 7 bases and the V segment lost 2 bases, leaving 11 bases of the junction unmatched. In germline, CDR1 is SGHTA, CDR2 FQGNSA. The CDR3, as DNA: TGTGCCAGCAGCTTATCGTCCGGGGGGATGTGGGAGCAGTACTTC. Protein: CASSLSSGGMWEQYF. Together with reference TRBV7-2 and TRBJ2-7, the CDR3 gives the full variable domain: GAGVSQSPSNKVTEKGKDVELRCDPISGHTALYWYRQSLGQGLEFLIYFQGNSAPDKSGLPSDRFSAERTGGSVSTLTIQRTQQEDSAVYLCASSLSSGGMWEQYFGPGTRLTVT.

The V call is TRBV5-1, the J call TRBJ1-6; TRBD1 is a possible D gene (6 bases). Per germline, CDR1 SGHRS and CDR2 YFSETQ. The CDR3 consists of 17 residues. The V end lost 0 bases, the J end lost 7 bases, and 17 bases lay between the germline ends. The CDR3 protein is CASSLEGVGRGNSPLHF. The CDR3 nucleotides are TGCGCCAGCAGCTTGGAGGGTGTGGGAAGGGGGAATTCACCCCTCCACTTT. Based on the CDR3 plus reference TRBV5-1 and TRBJ1-6, the full variable domain is KAGVTQTPRYLIKTRGQQVTLSCSPISGHRSVSWYQQTPGQGLQFLFEYFSETQRNKGNFPGRFSGRQFSNSRSEMNVSTLELGDSALYLCASSLEGVGRGNSPLHFGNGTRLTVT.

Comment on this clone: At one end, the junction sequence differs from germline, possibly due to a read error. The chain uses TRBV7-9 and TRBJ2-5; D is possibly TRBD1 (5 bases). The CDR3 sequence is 15 residues long. The germline V gene encodes CDR1 SEHNR and CDR2 FQNEAQ (reference sequence). The CDR3 spells CSSSLPVGPGETQYF. The CDR3 DNA sequence: TGTTCCAGCAGCTTACCCGTGGGGCCGGGAGAGACCCAGTACTTC.

This clone was counted once. The chain uses TRBV13 and TRBJ2-6; D possibly corresponds to TRBD1 (6 bases). V shed 8 bases and J shed 15 bases, with 23 bases lying between them. CDR1 is PRHDT, CDR2 FYEKMQ, per germline (reference sequence). This CDR3 is built from 14 residues. The CDR3 DNA reads as TGTGCCAGCTCCGACCCCGCGGACAGCCCCTCCCTGACTTTC. This encodes CASSDPADSPSLTF. Drawing the rest from reference TRBV13 and TRBJ2-6, the complete variable domain is AAGVIQSPRHLIKEKRETATLKCYPIPRHDTVYWYQQGPGQDPQFLISFYEKMQSDKGSIPDRFSAQQFSDYHSELNMSSLELGDSALYFCASSDPADSPSLTFGAGSRLTVL.

The CDR3 region has the DNA TGCGCCAGCAGTGACTCTACTAGCGGGGGGGAGACCCAGTACTTC. Protein sequence: CASSDSTSGGETQYF. The chain uses TRBV10-2 and TRBJ2-5; 12 bases are a match to TRBD2. CDR3 length: 15 amino acids. Germline CDR1 reads WSHSY; CDR2 reads SAAADI. J was trimmed by 5 bases and V by 3 bases; bases with no gene match: 4.

The CDR3 DNA reads as TGCGCCAGCAGCCTTTGGACAGGGAGCACCGGGGAGCTGTTTTTT. Translated: CASSLWTGSTGELFF. This chain joins TRBV5-1 and TRBJ2-2; 8 bases are a match to TRBD1. Germline V CDR1 and CDR2: SGHRS, YFSETQ. The CDR3 loop spans 15 amino acids. V dropped 4 bases and J dropped 4; count of bases not matched to a gene: 6.

The chain links TRBV7-2 to TRBJ1-2, with 8 bases that match TRBD1. The V gene end was trimmed by 8 bases and the J gene end by 2 bases; junction bases not matched to a gene: 4. The CDR3 consists of 13 residues. Per the germline V gene, CDR1 is SGHTA and CDR2 is FQGNSA. The CDR3 loop is CASGRDRNYGYTF. CDR3 nucleotide sequence: TGTGCCAGCGGAAGGGACAGGAACTATGGCTACACCTTC.

The chain joins TRBV7-2 to TRBJ2-7, with D tentatively TRBD2 (5 bases). Per the germline V gene, CDR1 is SGHTA and CDR2 is FQGNSA. The CDR3 is 16 amino acids. V was shortened by 4 bases and J by 0 bases, with 16 bases between the two germline ends. The CDR3 protein is CASSYSGSVSSYEQYF. The CDR3, as DNA: TGTGCCAGCAGCTACTCGGGATCTGTGAGCTCCTACGAGCAGTACTTC.

This clone has a single count. V is TRBV10-3 and J is TRBJ1-5, with TRBD1 as a possible D gene (5 bases). The germline V and J ends were trimmed by 3 bases and 0 bases, with 12 bases remaining between them. CDR3 length equals 16 residues. CDR1 is ENHRY and CDR2 is SYGVKD in the germline V gene. The DNA for the CDR3 is TGTGCCATCAGTGATCAGGGTAAGAGTAGCAATCAGCCCCAGCATTTT. It is translated as CAISDQGKSSNQPQHF.

This clone was picked up a small number of times. This chain connects TRBV7-8 to TRBJ1-2; D unresolved. Germline V gene sequence: CDR1 SGHVS, CDR2 FQNEAQ. The CDR3 has 16 amino acids. V lost 4 bases, J lost 4 bases, and 19 bases lay in between. The CDR3 region has the DNA TGTGCCAGCAGCTCCAGAACCGACCCCACGGGCTATGGCTACACCTTC. Encoded protein: CASSSRTDPTGYGYTF.

This chain connects TRBV29-1 to TRBJ1-2; D not certain. The V gene lost 2 bases and the J gene lost 9 bases, with 13 bases spanning the gap. From germline, CDR1 is SQVTM and CDR2 ANQGSEA. This CDR3 contains 12 residues. CDR3 amino acids: CSVEWQSVSYTF. CDR3 nucleotides: TGCAGCGTTGAATGGCAGTCAGTCAGCTACACCTTC.

V usage is TRBV14 and J usage is TRBJ2-1; the match to TRBD2 covers 7 bases. The length of the CDR3 is 19 residues. With 0 bases clipped from V and 0 bases from J, the junction kept 11 bases outside the gene matches. CDR1 and CDR2 from the germline V gene are SGHDN and FVKESK. CDR3 coding DNA: TGTGCCAGCAGCCAAGACGAGCACTGGGGGGGTAACTCCTACAATGAGCAGTTCTTC. It translates to CASSQDEHWGGNSYNEQFF.

The CDR3 sequence: CASSLQSDSPLHF. As DNA, the CDR3 is TGTGCCAGCTCACTCCAGTCTGATTCACCCCTCCACTTT. J is TRBJ1-6 and V is TRBV18; D gene unclear. Trimming left V 4 bases short and J 8 bases short, with 9 bases between. This CDR3 has 13 amino acids. Per the germline V gene, CDR1 is KGHSH and CDR2 is LQKENI. Based on the CDR3 plus reference TRBV18 and TRBJ1-6, the full variable domain is NAGVMQNPRHLVRRRGQEARLRCSPMKGHSHVYWYRQLPEEGLKFMVYLQKENIIDESGMPKERFSAEFPKEGPSILRIQQVVRGDSAAYFCASSLQSDSPLHFGNGTRLTVT.

The chain combines TRBV7-3 with TRBJ1-1; no firm D call. Germline V gene sequence: CDR1 SGHTA, CDR2 FQGTGA. The CDR3 totals 14 residues. V lost 2 bases to trimming and J lost 1 base, with 8 bases between them. The CDR3 DNA reads as TGTGCCAGCAGCTTAGTTCCGGGGAACACTGAAGCTTTCTTT. Translated, it gives CASSLVPGNTEAFF.

This clone was seen just once. The chain links TRBV7-3 to TRBJ2-3; 9 bases fit TRBD2. The CDR3 has 15 amino acids. The ends lost 2 bases at V and 5 bases at J; junction bases unmatched: 5. CDR1 SGHTA and CDR2 FQGTGA come from the germline V gene. The CDR3 sequence is CASSLGGGAVDTQYF. DNA for the CDR3: TGTGCCAGCAGCTTAGGCGGGGGGGCGGTAGATACGCAGTATTTT.